This T cell receptor beta chain stems from a study of OX40 agonist ivuxolimab in advanced cancers. Across the whole study: Patients were around 83% male with ages roughly 20 to 80, mean approximately 58.

The trim removed 4 bases at V and 5 bases at J, leaving 22 bases unmatched. The CDR3 consists of 20 residues. CDR1 and CDR2 (germline): SGHNT, YYREEE (reference sequence). Libraries were prepared by immunoSEQ multiplex PCR; TCRdb keeps only in-frame clonotypes and omits some of them. The data contain 80,000 to 95,000 clones, around 88% of them singletons. This chain joins TRBV5-4 and TRBJ2-4, with 9 bases lining up with TRBD2. The material sequenced was CD4+ or CD8+ T cells sorted from blood, taken in a trial of the OX40 agonist ivuxolimab. The sequence was obtained from an adult with an advanced solid tumor such as melanoma, head and neck, liver or kidney cancer. CDR3 loop: CASSVGRLAGMFGRQNIQYF. The DNA for the CDR3 is TGTGCCAGCAGCGTCGGGCGGCTAGCGGGAATGTTCGGGCGACAAAACATTCAGTACTTC.